This T cell receptor beta chain was retrieved from a study of shared clonotypes between healthy human individuals. Regarding the study as a whole: Sampling covered nothing but blood. Tissue TCR repertoires likely differ from those found in blood.

The unsorted PBMC replicate PCRs were performed with approximately 330 ng DNA, some 32,000 T cell genomes. Spread over ten immunoSEQ deep assay plates, unsorted PBMC DNA underwent sequencing. How the authors handled the data: Because ImmunoSEQ provided only junction sequences with no quality scores, the filtering differed. Only in-frame clones appear in the TCRdb table, and some are missing; sequencing was by immunoSEQ multiplex PCR. The D gene and trimming were derived from the DNA, and the V and J assignments and clone size from that table. The data show hundreds of thousands of clones, around 77% seen once. With regard to this clone: As yet, its antigen is unknown.

Germline-derived CDR1 and CDR2 are MNHEY and SMNVEV (reference sequence). The length of the CDR3 is 15 residues. The origin of this receptor is a middle-aged woman in good health. Some clones in this sample may be carry-over from other donors' samples. The specimen sequenced was PBMCs. The chain links TRBV27 to TRBJ2-5; D not resolved. The J call may be faulty, since TRBJ2-7 better matches the DNA end. The CDR3 bases are TGTGCCAGCAGCAAGGACGGATTATTCTCCTACGAGCAGTACTTC. Amino acid sequence: CASSKDGLFSYEQYF.